This T cell receptor (beta chain) was found in a study of T-cell memory formation after mild COVID-19 (dated by TCRdb to about 2021). For context, the study as a whole: TCR sequence clusters from the two donors were found to be largely donor specific. T-cell clones expanding and contracting after mild COVID-19 in two donors were tracked by longitudinal TCRalpha and TCRbeta repertoire sequencing. Two young, previously healthy adult volunteers made up the cohort, one male and one female. Results the study describes overall, beyond this receptor: Some responding clones were found in pre-infection memory, which suggests that pre-existing cross-reactive memory T cells took part in the SARS-CoV-2 response. Only two mild cases were covered by the study, and larger cohorts that include severe cases with pre-infection samples were considered necessary. Contracting CD4+ clones were found mainly in CM and EM memory subsets, while CD8+ clones were enriched in EMRA. Clones that contracted from day 15 to 85 showed balanced CD4/CD8 phenotypes, whereas a second wave of clones that expanded from day 15 to 37 leaned towards CD4+. SARS-CoV-2 specificity of the second-wave clones peaking on day 37 was not confirmed.

From its cysteine to its phenylalanine, the CDR3 spans 16 amino acids. The sequence is cut down to CDR3 DNA, 48 bases in frame from base 1. Trimming leaves V shorter by 5 bases and J shorter by 4 bases, with the junction holding 7 bases beyond the gene matches. Ficoll-Paque density gradient centrifugation was used to isolate PBMCs. The reads were generated on an Illumina NovaSeq 6000. TCRalpha and TCRbeta cDNA libraries were constructed by 5'RACE with constant-segment primers, with sample barcodes and unique molecular identifiers being introduced. RNA was extracted from every sample with Trizol reagent. The libraries were amplified in two PCR steps, and the second step added a second sample barcode and Illumina TruSeq adapters. Sequencing of libraries was performed on an Illumina NovaSeq with 2 x 150 bp paired-end reads. Per the source publication's procedure: Reads were demultiplexed and collapsed into UMI-guided consensus sequences with migec v1.2.7. With mixcr v2.1.11, UMI consensuses were aligned to TRA and TRB V and J templates and assembled into clonotypes. Clonotypes were classified as expanded or contracted when called significant by both edgeR and NoisET, with noise models trained on biological replicates. For edgeR calls, a false discovery rate-adjusted p below 0.01 and a log2 fold-change threshold of 1 were applied. As an exploratory analysis of dynamics, PCA with hierarchical clustering was applied to max-normalized trajectories of the 1000 most abundant clonotypes. Separately sequenced CD4+ and CD8+ repertoires were used to assign a CD4 or CD8 phenotype to each responding clone. In-frame beta chains were kept once TCRdb had trimmed the public reads at Q25 with fastp and called clones with MiXCR. A single entry per CDR3 protein holds the most common genes and DNA from its merged rows. TCRdb, rather than the study authors, made the V and J calls. This sample gives under 250,000 distinct CDR3 sequences in total; roughly 15% of them show up just once. 2.1% of the sample comes from the top ten.

A few counts support this clonotype. No antigen is known for it. Base qualities were left out, and no much larger clone turns up one base away. Source material: PBMCs or a T cell subset sorted from them (not recorded which). Rearrangement joined TRBV12-3 or TRBV12-4 to TRBJ2-1; 11 bases in between match TRBD1. This sequence was found in an adult woman who had mild COVID-19 (a few samples of this study predate the infection). The sample titles of this study are shuffled in the database, so cell type and time point are left out; the donor was told from shared clones. The nucleotide sequence reads as follows: TGTGCCAGCAGTCCCCGGACAGGGGGCGCTTACAATGAGCAGTTCTTC. It is translated as CASSPRTGGAYNEQFF.